This T cell receptor (beta chain) came from a study of blood T cell repertoires in COVID-19. Produced via immunoSEQ multiplex PCR; TCRdb's table is partial and in-frame only. The table records more than 300,000 clones, 88% of them present only once. The CDR3 length is 17 residues. Germline-derived CDR1 and CDR2 are SGHRS and YFSETQ. Trimming cost V 4 bases and J 6 bases, with 22 bases left between them. Two negative PCRs, clearance, or symptom resolution had been documented for recovered Cohort 3 donors. The J gene is TRBJ1-4, the V gene TRBV5-1; D possibly corresponds to TRBD1 (5 bases). The origin of this receptor is a woman younger than 35 who had recovered from COVID-19. The sequenced sample was PBMCs or T cells enriched from blood (not recorded which). CDR3 DNA sequence: TGCGCCAGCAGCAGCGGGGAATCTGGGGGGGAGGATGAAAAACTGTTTTTT. Translated: CASSSGESGGEDEKLFF.